This TCR beta chain was sequenced for a study of T-cell memory formation after mild COVID-19. In the study overall: Largely, TCR clusters stayed within a single donor. Study-level findings and limits: The study found contracting CD4+ clones mainly in CM and EM and contracting CD8+ clones in EMRA.

Libraries for TCRalpha and TCRbeta carried sample barcodes and unique molecular identifiers via 5'RACE. TCRdb re-called the 5' RACE reads with MiXCR, one entry per CDR3 protein. The sample shows about 190,000 distinct CDR3 sequences, around 16% of them seen only once. Concerning this clonotype: Its antigen is unknown.

CDR1 is ENHRY and CDR2 is SYGVKD in the germline V gene. The CDR3 is 14 amino acids. V lost 6 bases, J lost 4 bases, and 6 bases stayed unmatched. The chain carries TRBV10-3 and TRBJ2-4, with TRBD1 identical over 7 bases. The source material was PBMCs or a T cell subset sorted from them (not recorded which). The origin of this receptor is an adult woman who had mild COVID-19 (a few samples of this study predate the infection). Cell type and time point are not known. The CDR3 DNA follows: TGTGCCATCAGCTTCGGGACAGCAAAAAACATTCAGTACTTC. Its protein product is CAISFGTAKNIQYF.